This entry features one TCR beta chain sequence. CDR3 size: 17 residues. After removal of 6 bases from V and 4 bases from J, the junction contained 17 bases not matched to a gene. CDR1 and CDR2 (germline): SGHRS, YFSETQ. This sample stems from a study of cytomegalovirus exposure and HLA in healthy donors. With 60 Vbeta and 13 Jbeta primers, the PCR was carried out. TCRdb keeps only in-frame clones here, not all; method: immunoSEQ multiplex PCR. The sample yields 55,000 to 75,000 clones, approximately 75% seen once. The origin of this receptor is a man aged 25 to 40 in good health and CMV-seropositive. Material for sequencing was PBMCs. The chain has TRBV5-1 and TRBJ1-2; 8 nucleotides match TRBD1. CDR3 region: CASTWWGLGTGTYGYTF. The CDR3 DNA follows: TGCGCCAGCACCTGGTGGGGGCTGGGGACAGGCACCTATGGCTACACCTTC.